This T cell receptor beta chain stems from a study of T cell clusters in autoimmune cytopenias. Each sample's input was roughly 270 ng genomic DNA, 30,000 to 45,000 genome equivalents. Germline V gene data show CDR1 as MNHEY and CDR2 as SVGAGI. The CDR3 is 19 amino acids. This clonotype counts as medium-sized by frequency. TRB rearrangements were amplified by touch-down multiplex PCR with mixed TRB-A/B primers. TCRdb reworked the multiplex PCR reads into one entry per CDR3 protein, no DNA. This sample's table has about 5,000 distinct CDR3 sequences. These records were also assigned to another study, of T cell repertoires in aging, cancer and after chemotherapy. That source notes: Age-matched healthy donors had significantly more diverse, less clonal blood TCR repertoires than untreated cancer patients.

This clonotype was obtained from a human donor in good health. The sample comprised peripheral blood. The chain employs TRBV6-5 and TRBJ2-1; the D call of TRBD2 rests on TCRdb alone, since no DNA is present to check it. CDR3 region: CASSYSIPGSGSSYNEQFF.